The rows below give T cell receptor beta chains drawn from one sample of a study of OX40 agonist ivuxolimab in advanced cancers. Produced via immunoSEQ multiplex PCR; TCRdb's table is partial and in-frame only. In the table there are 63,000 or so clones, about 90% of which are singletons. The sequenced sample was CD4+ or CD8+ T cells sorted from blood, obtained in a trial of the OX40 agonist ivuxolimab. These receptors were obtained from an adult with an advanced solid tumor such as melanoma, head and neck, liver or kidney cancer. Each CDR3 is given with its conserved first and last residue. Fields, in order: V gene, CDR3 length, J gene, CDR3 protein.

v_call: TRBV7-2
cdr3_length: 17
j_call: TRBJ1-6
cdr3_aa: CASSLARTGRVGAPLHF

v_call: TRBV6-5
cdr3_length: 14
j_call: TRBJ1-1
cdr3_aa: CASSPRGGRSEAFF

v_call: TRBV25-1
cdr3_length: 18
j_call: TRBJ1-2
cdr3_aa: CASSNEGTGGSINYGYAF

v_call: TRBV18
cdr3_length: 15
j_call: TRBJ2-7
cdr3_aa: CASSPPGPYSYEQYF

v_call: TRBV4-1
cdr3_length: 18
j_call: TRBJ2-5
cdr3_aa: CASSQDIFLAGGQETQYF

v_call: TRBV6-5
cdr3_length: 15
j_call: TRBJ2-7
cdr3_aa: CASRFGTGYPYEQYF

v_call: TRBV10-1
cdr3_length: 13
j_call: TRBJ2-2
cdr3_aa: CASSESVSGELFF

v_call: TRBV30
cdr3_length: 11
j_call: TRBJ1-1
cdr3_aa: CAWKGYTEAFF

v_call: TRBV7-2
cdr3_length: 16
j_call: TRBJ2-3
cdr3_aa: CASSLTSGSGRDTQYF

v_call: TRBV30
cdr3_length: 16
j_call: TRBJ2-3
cdr3_aa: CAWSSGLSASTDTQYF

v_call: TRBV4-1
cdr3_length: 16
j_call: TRBJ2-1
cdr3_aa: CASSQTPGTIYNEQFF

v_call: TRBV19
cdr3_length: 14
j_call: TRBJ1-5
cdr3_aa: CASSGQWSNQPQHF

v_call: TRBV6-5
cdr3_length: 14
j_call: TRBJ2-1
cdr3_aa: CASSYSGQGDEQFF

v_call: TRBV28
cdr3_length: 11
j_call: TRBJ2-7
cdr3_aa: CASLGPLEQYF

v_call: TRBV11-3
cdr3_length: 15
j_call: TRBJ2-7
cdr3_aa: CASSLSGRASHEQYF

v_call: TRBV30
cdr3_length: 13
j_call: TRBJ2-3
cdr3_aa: CAWRLAGTDTQYF

v_call: TRBV5-6
cdr3_length: 14
j_call: TRBJ1-1
cdr3_aa: CASRTLQGPTEAFF

v_call: TRBV6-6
cdr3_length: 16
j_call: TRBJ2-5
cdr3_aa: CASSYVTGTGQETQYF

v_call: TRBV28
cdr3_length: 16
j_call: TRBJ1-2
cdr3_aa: CASSSPSDRAYYGYTF

v_call: TRBV5-4
cdr3_length: 11
j_call: TRBJ2-1
cdr3_aa: CASSRGNEQFF

v_call: TRBV18
cdr3_length: 17
j_call: TRBJ2-1
cdr3_aa: CASSRSQGAATPNEQFF

v_call: TRBV11-1
cdr3_length: 13
j_call: TRBJ2-1
cdr3_aa: CASSTVRAGEQFF

v_call: TRBV20-1
cdr3_length: 11
j_call: TRBJ2-7
cdr3_aa: CSARPPYEQYF

v_call: TRBV19
cdr3_length: 15
j_call: TRBJ1-2
cdr3_aa: CASSDGTVAYYGYTF

v_call: TRBV29-1
cdr3_length: 12
j_call: TRBJ1-1
cdr3_aa: CSVEYGQTEAFF

v_call: TRBV7-2
cdr3_length: 13
j_call: TRBJ2-5
cdr3_aa: CASSLGRGQEQYF

v_call: TRBV28
cdr3_length: 17
j_call: TRBJ2-1
cdr3_aa: CASSTKAGAGSYNEQFF

v_call: TRBV10-2
cdr3_length: 15
j_call: TRBJ1-1
cdr3_aa: CASSEEGQENTEAFF

v_call: TRBV10-3
cdr3_length: 15
j_call: TRBJ2-2
cdr3_aa: CAIRATDLNTGELFF

v_call: TRBV25-1
cdr3_length: 13
j_call: TRBJ1-1
cdr3_aa: CASSERVDTEAFF

v_call: TRBV2
cdr3_length: 14
j_call: TRBJ2-1
cdr3_aa: CASKGISSYNEQFF

v_call: TRBV11-2
cdr3_length: 12
j_call: TRBJ1-2
cdr3_aa: CASSIGQSGYTF

v_call: TRBV28
cdr3_length: 15
j_call: TRBJ1-5
cdr3_aa: CASSLTGGRNQPQHF

v_call: TRBV11-2
cdr3_length: 13
j_call: TRBJ2-7
cdr3_aa: CASSSQYGGEQYF

v_call: TRBV11-2
cdr3_length: 14
j_call: TRBJ2-3
cdr3_aa: CASSLGPGGDTQYF

v_call: TRBV6-6
cdr3_length: 14
j_call: TRBJ2-5
cdr3_aa: CASRPAPSEETQYF

v_call: TRBV5-1
cdr3_length: 15
j_call: TRBJ1-1
cdr3_aa: CASSLGTGTGIEAFF

v_call: TRBV6-5
cdr3_length: 13
j_call: TRBJ1-3
cdr3_aa: CASSTFSGNTIYF

v_call: TRBV6-1
cdr3_length: 12
j_call: TRBJ2-1
cdr3_aa: CASSEARDEQFF

v_call: TRBV5-1
cdr3_length: 13
j_call: TRBJ2-7
cdr3_aa: CASSFQVNYEQYF

v_call: TRBV14
cdr3_length: 15
j_call: TRBJ2-5
cdr3_aa: CASSLHAVFQETQYF

v_call: TRBV20-1
cdr3_length: 11
j_call: TRBJ2-7
cdr3_aa: CSARTTYEQYF

v_call: TRBV10-2
cdr3_length: 15
j_call: TRBJ1-5
cdr3_aa: CASREAGTGGQPQHF

v_call: TRBV27
cdr3_length: 11
j_call: TRBJ2-1
cdr3_aa: CASSFREEQFF

v_call: TRBV9
cdr3_length: 15
j_call: TRBJ2-5
cdr3_aa: CASSAVAEAGETQYF

v_call: TRBV19
cdr3_length: 14
j_call: TRBJ2-3
cdr3_aa: CASSIAGGTDTQYF

v_call: TRBV6-5
cdr3_length: 13
j_call: TRBJ1-5
cdr3_aa: CASRESSNQPQHF

v_call: TRBV28
cdr3_length: 15
j_call: TRBJ2-1
cdr3_aa: CASSTPGTGNNEQFF

v_call: TRBV28
cdr3_length: 14
j_call: TRBJ2-3
cdr3_aa: CASSGSGTSGTQYF

v_call: TRBV18
cdr3_length: 12
j_call: TRBJ2-7
cdr3_aa: CASSADRAEQYF

v_call: TRBV6-1
cdr3_length: 15
j_call: TRBJ1-4
cdr3_aa: CASNTGGATNEKLFF

v_call: TRBV19
cdr3_length: 14
j_call: TRBJ1-1
cdr3_aa: CASSPRAGNTEAFF

v_call: TRBV28
cdr3_length: 11
j_call: TRBJ1-1
cdr3_aa: CASSTNTEAFF

v_call: TRBV5-1
cdr3_length: 11
j_call: TRBJ2-3
cdr3_aa: CASSAGRKLYF

v_call: TRBV7-9
cdr3_length: 12
j_call: TRBJ1-2
cdr3_aa: CASSNQGGGYTF